This is a list of T cell receptor beta chains from one sample in a study of radiotherapy plus CTLA-4 blockade in lung cancer. The data were produced by immunoSEQ multiplex PCR, yet TCRdb's version contains in-frame clones alone and is incomplete. The table has tens of thousands of clones, around nine tenths seen once. Sequencing was performed on peripheral blood, taken from a patient treated with radiotherapy plus ipilimumab. The receptors shown here come from a human donor with non-small cell lung cancer that progressed on radiotherapy plus ipilimumab. Both conserved end residues are part of each CDR3. A D gene is named only where the DNA matches it firmly. The listing skips clone size in some rows; elsewhere it reads once, few, many or a size class.

cdr3_length,v_call,clone_size,d_call,j_call,cdr3_nt,cdr3_aa
14,TRBV14,.,.,TRBJ1-2,TGTGCCAGCAGCCAAGGTCTTGCGGGCTTTCGCTACACCTTC,CASSQGLAGFRYTF
14,TRBV29-1,.,TRBD1,TRBJ1-2,TGCAGCGTTGAAGCCGGGACAGACAAATATGGCTACACCTTC,CSVEAGTDKYGYTF
14,TRBV11-1,.,.,TRBJ2-7,TGTGCCAGCAGGCCCGCTAGTTTTTCCTACGAGCAGTACTTC,CASRPASFSYEQYF
18,TRBV19,.,TRBD1,TRBJ1-5,TGTGCCAGTAGTAGGGACCCGTCGGGACAGGGAACGAATCAGCCCCAGCATTTT,CASSRDPSGQGTNQPQHF
15,TRBV6-1,.,TRBD1,TRBJ2-7,TGTGCCAGCAGCTGGACAGGGAAAACCTCCTACGAGCAGTACTTC,CASSWTGKTSYEQYF
16,TRBV18,.,.,TRBJ2-2,TGTGCCAGCTCACCGGTAGGCCCGGGAAACACCGGGGAGCTGTTTTTT,CASSPVGPGNTGELFF
14,TRBV27,.,TRBD1,TRBJ1-1,TGTGCCAGCAGTCAGGGGGCGTGGAGCACTGAAGCTTTCTTT,CASSQGAWSTEAFF
14,TRBV7-2,.,TRBD2,TRBJ2-7,TGTGCCACCGCTAGACTAGCGGGAGGTTACGAGCAGTACTTC,CATARLAGGYEQYF
17,TRBV5-1,few,TRBD2,TRBJ2-5,TGCGCCAGCAGCCACCGCCCTAGCGGGGGGACTGGGGAGACCCAGTACTTC,CASSHRPSGGTGETQYF
12,TRBV28,once,.,TRBJ2-7,TGTGCCAGCAGGGCAGATAGTTACGAGCAGTACTTC,CASRADSYEQYF
13,TRBV5-4,.,TRBD1,TRBJ2-1,TGTGCCAGCAGTCTGCCAGGGGGTTATGAGCAGTTCTTC,CASSLPGGYEQFF
15,TRBV18,.,.,TRBJ1-2,TGTGCCAGCTCACCACCTGTCAGGGGTAACTATGGCTACACCTTC,CASSPPVRGNYGYTF
15,TRBV4-1,once,.,TRBJ1-5,TGCGCCAGCAGCCAAGACCCCCAGGTGCATCAGCCCCAGCATTTT,CASSQDPQVHQPQHF
16,TRBV15,.,.,TRBJ1-5,TGTGCCACCAGCAGAGCACTACCGGGACTCGGATCGGCCCAGCATTTT,CATSRALPGLGSAQHF
15,TRBV10-3,.,TRBD1,TRBJ1-2,TGTGCCATCAGACCGACAGGGGGCGCAAACTATGGCTACACCTTC,CAIRPTGGANYGYTF
14,TRBV6-4,.,.,TRBJ2-2,TGTGCCAGCAGTCTTCAGGGGAACAACGGGGAGCTGTTTTTT,CASSLQGNNGELFF
17,TRBV19,.,TRBD2,TRBJ2-1,TGTGCCAGTAGCGACGCTAGCGGGGGCTACTCCTACAATGAGCAGTTCTTC,CASSDASGGYSYNEQFF
15,TRBV25-1,.,TRBD2,TRBJ2-7,TGTGCCAGCAGTGCCAGACTAGCGGGAGTATACGAGCAGTACTTC,CASSARLAGVYEQYF
16,TRBV27,.,.,TRBJ2-2,TGTGCCAGCAGTTTATCTGGACAGCTGAACACCGGGGAGCTGTTTTTT,CASSLSGQLNTGELFF
15,TRBV9,.,.,TRBJ2-7,TGTGCCAGCAGCGTAGCCGTCGGAGGCACCTACGAGCAGTACTTC,CASSVAVGGTYEQYF
18,TRBV5-4,.,TRBD2,TRBJ2-1,TGTGCCAGCAGCGGGGGGACTAGCGTGGGGAGCTCCTACAATGAGCAGTTCTTC,CASSGGTSVGSSYNEQFF
16,TRBV21-1,few,.,TRBJ2-1,TGTGCCAGCAGCAAAGGACTAGCGGTAAACTACAATGAGCAGTTCTTC,CASSKGLAVNYNEQFF
15,TRBV7-2,.,TRBD1,TRBJ1-2,TGTGCCGGCGGGGCCTACAGGGACAGCGGCAATGGCTACACCTTC,CAGGAYRDSGNGYTF
10,TRBV28,.,.,TRBJ1-2,TGTGCCAGCAGCAACTATGGCTACACCTTC,CASSNYGYTF
12,TRBV7-2,.,.,TRBJ2-3,TGTGCCAGCAGCCGGAGCACAGATACGCAGTATTTT,CASSRSTDTQYF
15,TRBV5-1,few,TRBD2,TRBJ2-1,TGCGCCAGCAGCTTGGCCGATATAGCGGGCAATGAGCAGTTCTTC,CASSLADIAGNEQFF
13,TRBV18,.,.,TRBJ1-4,TGTGCCAGCTCACCACGACGAAATGAAAAACTGTTTTTT,CASSPRRNEKLFF
18,TRBV19,few,TRBD1,TRBJ1-6,TGTGCCAGTACCCCACGCCCGGGACAGAGCTCCTATAATTCACCCCTCCACTTT,CASTPRPGQSSYNSPLHF
14,TRBV5-1,.,TRBD2,TRBJ2-3,TGCGCCAGCAGAATAGCGGGGAGCACAGATACGCAGTATTTT,CASRIAGSTDTQYF
11,TRBV6-1,.,.,TRBJ1-3,TGTGCCAGCTTCTATAATTCCGCCATATATTTT,CASFYNSAIYF
14,TRBV11-2,few,TRBD2,TRBJ2-4,TGTGCCAGCAGCTTAGGCCTAGCGGGTAGGCTCGTGTACTTC,CASSLGLAGRLVYF
14,TRBV4-1,.,TRBD1,TRBJ2-3,TGCGCCAGCAGCCAAGCTGACAGGGCCGATACGCAGTATTTT,CASSQADRADTQYF
12,TRBV7-2,.,.,TRBJ1-5,TGTGCCAGCAGCTTACCGAGTCAGCCCCAGCATTTT,CASSLPSQPQHF
15,TRBV27,.,TRBD1,TRBJ1-1,TGTGCCAGCAGTCTAAGAGCAGGGGGGAACACTGAAGCTTTCTTT,CASSLRAGGNTEAFF
12,TRBV29-1,.,.,TRBJ2-1,TGCAGCGTTGAAGGCGGGGTATCTGAGCAGTTCTTC,CSVEGGVSEQFF
13,TRBV19,.,.,TRBJ1-1,TGTGCCAGTAGTATTAGGGAGAACACTGAAGCTTTCTTT,CASSIRENTEAFF
14,TRBV27,.,.,TRBJ1-1,TGTGCCAGCAGTTTGGACAACTTGAACACTGAAGCTTTCTTT,CASSLDNLNTEAFF
16,TRBV11-3,few,TRBD2,TRBJ2-2,TGTGCCAGCAGCGGACGGTTGCGGGGAGGGACCGGGGAGCTGTTTTTT,CASSGRLRGGTGELFF
12,TRBV2,once,.,TRBJ1-1,TGTGCCAGCAGCAGGCCAGTCACTGAAGCTTTCTTT,CASSRPVTEAFF
18,TRBV10-3,.,.,TRBJ1-3,TGTGCCACCGCTTCTCCCACCGGGGGCGTGAACTCTGGAAACACCATATATTTT,CATASPTGGVNSGNTIYF